This T cell receptor (beta chain) was sequenced for a study of cytomegalovirus exposure and HLA in healthy donors. V lost 3 bases to trimming and J lost 6 bases; unmatched junction nucleotides: 9. CDR1 and CDR2 (germline): MRHNA, SNTAGT. The CDR3 loop spans 15 amino acids. The PCR ran on 60 Vbeta and 13 Jbeta primers. This table comes from immunoSEQ multiplex PCR, and its TCRdb copy is limited to in-frame clones, with some not included. The sample consists of about 130,000 clones, 80% to 90% of them appearing once. This chain connects TRBV6-4 to TRBJ1-2; 8 bases map to TRBD1. What was sequenced was PBMCs. This TCR derives from a middle-aged woman in good health and CMV-seropositive. CDR3 loop: CASSEGTGGNHGYTF. As DNA, the CDR3 is TGTGCCAGCAGTGAAGGGACAGGCGGTAATCATGGCTACACCTTC.